The present entry profiles one T cell receptor beta chain with its context. The target antigen is unknown. These data are taken from a study of siplizumab effects on memory and regulatory T cells. The assay was immunoSEQ multiplex PCR, and TCRdb's table has in-frame clones only and misses some. The table includes 57,000 or so clones, 79% detected once. Germline CDR1 LNHDA, CDR2 SQIVND (reference sequence). The CDR3 loop spans 15 amino acids. The V and J ends lost 7 bases and 0 bases respectively, with 12 bases between them. Whole-study findings and limits: Relative to controls at around 29%, mappable alloreactive CD4+ clones exhibited a mean Treg-derived proportion of approximately 70% with siplizumab. The drug siplizumab significantly decreased the alloreactive sequences that could be traced to unstimulated CD4+ memory cells.

Sequenced input: memory CD4+ T cells sorted from blood. The gene calls are TRBV19 and TRBJ2-2, with a tentative D call TRBD1 (5 bases). This clonotype was sampled from a human donor in good health. The CDR3: CASTIQGANTGELFF. The CDR3, as DNA: TGTGCCAGTACCATCCAAGGGGCGAACACCGGGGAGCTGTTTTTT.